Presented here are 5 T cell receptor beta chains from one specimen sequenced in a study of T cells in Graves' hyperthyroidism and ophthalmopathy. Amplified regions were TCR beta CDR3 sequences from RNA transcripts. TCR CDR3 underwent first-round RT-PCR with the HTBI primer set. TCRdb re-derived calls from the multiplex PCR reads in MiXCR, one entry per CDR3 protein. Of around 300,000 distinct CDR3 sequences listed, approximately 15% are singletons. The material sequenced was blood. These receptors were taken from a woman aged 30 to 39 with Graves' hyperthyroidism.

This clonotype occurred many times. Germline is not matched at one junction end, which may reflect a read error. The chain carries TRBV7-7 and TRBJ2-1, with D hard to call. CDR3 length: 13 residues. Germline V gives CDR1 SSHAT, CDR2 FNYEAQ (reference sequence). The CDR3 DNA follows: TGTGCTAGCAGCCCCGGGCGGAGCAATGAGCAGTTCTTC. This translates into CASSPGRSNEQFF.

This clonotype was seen at least ten times. The chain combines TRBV5-1 with TRBJ2-1; the D gene is possibly TRBD1 (5 bases). This CDR3 has 17 residues. Germline CDR1 is SGHRS and CDR2 is YFSETQ. Trimming took off 1 base at V and 7 bases at J, with 21 bases between the two ends. The chain's CDR3 is CASSLPFVGQGGNEQFF. The CDR3 region has the DNA TGCGCCAGCAGCTTGCCATTTGTCGGGCAGGGTGGAAATGAGCAGTTCTTC.

This clonotype showed up many times. The chain couples TRBV2 to TRBJ1-4; D gene ambiguous. V gave up 3 bases and J gave up 0 bases, with 8 bases separating them. Germline V gene data show CDR1 as SNHLY and CDR2 as FYNNEI. This CDR3 spans 15 amino acids. For the CDR3, the DNA is TGTGCCAGCAGTGAGGGTGACGCAACTAATGAAAAACTGTTTTTT. Amino acid sequence: CASSEGDATNEKLFF.

Many counts were recorded for this clonotype. The chain employs TRBV29-1 and TRBJ2-7; possibly TRBD1 or TRBD2 for D (5 bases each). Trimming cost V 6 bases and J 3 bases, with 18 bases left between them. CDR3 size: 14 residues. Germline CDR1 SQVTM, CDR2 ANQGSEA. CDR3 sequence reads: CSVDGARGSYEQYF. CDR3 coding DNA: TGCAGCGTGGACGGGGCCCGGGGTAGCTACGAGCAGTACTTC.

This clonotype was observed at least ten times. The chain couples TRBV24-1 to TRBJ2-1, with 10 positions matching TRBD2. After removal of 2 bases from V and 7 bases from J, the junction contained 1 base not matched to a gene. Germline CDR1 is KGHDR and CDR2 is SFDVKD. The CDR3 contains 14 residues. The CDR3 bases are TGTGCCACCAGTGATTGGGGACTAGCGAATGAGCAGTTCTTC. Protein: CATSDWGLANEQFF.